Below, 3 T cell receptor beta chains from the same sample are listed, as sequenced in a study of molecular identifiers for immune sequencing clone quantification. A single record per CDR3 protein comes from TCRdb applying MiXCR to the PCR reads. The table lists 400,000 to 600,000 distinct CDR3 sequences, around 25% of them singletons. Sequenced: naive CD8+ T cells from blood, with Jurkat cell RNA spiked in. Stated subset: FACS-sorted CD8+CD4-CCR7+CD45RA+ naive T cells. The receptors here all came from a human donor in good health. Some libraries in this study had Jurkat cell RNA spiked in.

Only a few counts were recorded for this clonotype. The chain links TRBV12-3 or TRBV12-4 to TRBJ2-3, with TRBD2 as a possible D gene (6 bases). The CDR3 runs 20 residues. Trimming stripped 3 bases from V and 4 bases from J, with 29 bases between. The CDR3 region has the DNA TGTGCCAGCAGTTTTGAGGGTGTGATCGAGGCGGGACGGGGTCCAGATACGCAGTATTTT. Its protein product is CASSFEGVIEAGRGPDTQYF.

This clonotype occurred once. The junction departs from germline at one end; a sequencing error may be responsible. The rearrangement joins TRBV30 to TRBJ2-7, with D possibly matching TRBD1 (6 bases). The CDR3 sequence is 14 residues long. The germline gives CDR1 GTSNPN, CDR2 SVGIG (reference sequence). CDR3 sequence: CAWSVGQISYGQYF. CDR3 bases: TGTGCCTGGAGTGTAGGACAGATATCCTACGGGCAGTACTTC.

Note on this clonotype: A junction boundary mismatches the germline segment, possibly from a read error. The chain has TRBV6-5 and TRBJ2-7; D is undetermined. This CDR3 spans 13 amino acids. Germline V gives CDR1 MNHEY, CDR2 SVGAGI. For the CDR3, the DNA is TGTGCCAGCAGTTACTCGGGCGGCTACGCGCAGTACTTC. It is translated as CASSYSGGYAQYF.